This T cell receptor beta chain came from a study of T cell changes during pregnancy in multiple sclerosis. This clone occurred a few times. The CDR3 has 13 amino acids. V lost 4 bases, J lost 5 bases, and 9 bases lay in between. Germline CDR1 is SNHLY and CDR2 is FYNNEI. TCRdb's table, derived via immunoSEQ multiplex PCR, lists solely in-frame clones and lacks some. This sample has tens of thousands of clones, with around 92% found just once. This material consisted of peripheral blood, taken in the third trimester of pregnancy. The source is a female donor in good health, enrolled as a control in a pregnancy study. The chain combines TRBV2 with TRBJ1-5; maybe TRBD1 (5 bases). The CDR3 DNA reads TGTGCCAGCAGTGTCGGGGGGTATCAGCCCCAGCATTTT. Translation gives CASSVGGYQPQHF.